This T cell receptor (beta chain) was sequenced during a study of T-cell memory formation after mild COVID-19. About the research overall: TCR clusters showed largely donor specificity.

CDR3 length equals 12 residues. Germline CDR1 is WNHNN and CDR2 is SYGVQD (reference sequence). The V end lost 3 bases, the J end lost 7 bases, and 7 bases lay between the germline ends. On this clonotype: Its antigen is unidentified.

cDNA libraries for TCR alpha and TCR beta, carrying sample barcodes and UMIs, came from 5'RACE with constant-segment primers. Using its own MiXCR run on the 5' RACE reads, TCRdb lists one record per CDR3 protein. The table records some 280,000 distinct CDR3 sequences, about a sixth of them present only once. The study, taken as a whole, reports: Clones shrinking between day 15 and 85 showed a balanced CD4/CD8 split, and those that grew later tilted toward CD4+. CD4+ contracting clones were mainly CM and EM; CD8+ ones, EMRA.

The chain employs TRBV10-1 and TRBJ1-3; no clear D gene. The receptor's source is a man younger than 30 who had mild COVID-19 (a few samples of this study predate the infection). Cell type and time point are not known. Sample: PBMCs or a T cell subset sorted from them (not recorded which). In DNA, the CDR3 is TGCGCCAGCAGTGACCCGGAGAACACCATATATTTT. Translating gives CASSDPENTIYF.